This TCR beta chain appears in the sequencing data of a study of control samples from healthy donors and cancer patients. The CDR3 is 15 amino acids. Unmatched junction bases numbered 7, after V lost 2 bases and J lost 7 bases. The germline V gene has CDR1 MNHEY and CDR2 SMNVEV (reference sequence). Some clones are missing from TCRdb's copy, which holds only in-frame ones; the method was immunoSEQ multiplex PCR. Here the sample spans 90,000 to 100,000 clones, around 80% being singletons. Sequences were obtained from blood. The chain recombines TRBV27 with TRBJ1-5, with 8 bases identical to TRBD1. This TCR came from a woman in her 30s in good health. The CDR3 spells CASSLEDRGRQPQHF. DNA for the CDR3: TGTGCCAGCAGTTTAGAAGACAGGGGAAGGCAGCCCCAGCATTTT.